This T cell receptor (beta chain) was sequenced during a study of blood T cell repertoires in COVID-19. Looking at the study overall: COVID-19 samples, acute and convalescent, were from the United States, Italy and Spain. In each case, the material was cDNA or gDNA derived from T cells, B-cell-depleted T cells, or PBMCs.

Germline V lookup: CDR1 MRHNA, CDR2 SNTAGT. The CDR3 runs 18 residues. V shed 4 bases, J shed 2 bases, and the junction held 12 bases outside the gene matches. In the authors' workflow: Amplification of reference gene primers was used by the study to estimate nucleated cell counts. Here immunoSEQ multiplex PCR was the method, and the copy in TCRdb shows in-frame clones only, minus some. From that table come the V and J calls and clone size; the DNA was used to work out D and trimming. The data show roughly 120,000 clones, around 88% seen once. In this sample, this clone turned up once. Other DNA sequences of this sample code for an identical CDR3.

The origin of this receptor is a human donor in a cohort sampled during active COVID-19. J is TRBJ2-3 and V is TRBV6-4; 10 bases align to TRBD2. Material for sequencing was peripheral blood. CDR3 region: CASSAALLAGKATDTQYF. The DNA of the CDR3 is TGTGCCAGCAGTGCCGCCCTACTAGCGGGAAAAGCCACAGATACGCAGTATTTT.